Following are 27 T cell receptor beta chains from one sample sequenced in a study of a mutant IDH1 vaccine in newly diagnosed glioma. No cognate antigen is known for these TCRs. Specified time point: week 47, end of study. The study gave 300 ug of mutant IDH1 20-mer peptide per vaccine dose, with topical imiquimod. The method was immunoSEQ multiplex PCR; TCRdb's version includes in-frame clones alone and lacks a portion of them. The sample contains 25,000 to 35,000 clones, around 82% of which appear only once. Sequenced material: PBMCs, taken from a glioma patient whose treatment included an IDH1 peptide vaccine. These receptors were collected from a man aged 25 to 40 with glioma.

V and J are TRBV5-1 and TRBJ2-3, with a possible D match to TRBD1 (5 bases). The CDR3 has 15 residues. Trimming removed 0 bases from V and 0 bases from J, with 8 bases in between. Germline V gives CDR1 SGHRS, CDR2 YFSETQ. The CDR3 sequence is CASSLEQASTDTQYF. CDR3 in DNA: TGCGCCAGCAGCTTGGAACAGGCCAGCACAGATACGCAGTATTTT.

This clone was picked up one time. V is TRBV6-5 and J is TRBJ1-1; unclear D gene. The V end was cut by 2 bases, the J end by 11 bases, with 15 bases between. The length of the CDR3 is 13 residues. Germline V lookup: CDR1 MNHEY, CDR2 SVGAGI. CDR3 in DNA: TGTGCCAGCAGTTACGGTCAAGTAGGGCTTGCTTTCTTT. Translating it yields CASSYGQVGLAFF.

J is TRBJ2-3 and V is TRBV18; D unresolved. Trimming took 3 bases from V and 3 from J, leaving 4 bases between them. This CDR3 comprises 12 residues. The germline V gene has CDR1 KGHSH and CDR2 LQKENI. CDR3 sequence reads: CASSPTTDTQYF. The CDR3 coding sequence is TGTGCCAGCTCACCCACTACAGATACGCAGTATTTT.

J is TRBJ2-7 and V is TRBV4-1; D remains ambiguous. The CDR3 consists of 15 residues. The germline V gene encodes CDR1 MGHRA and CDR2 YSYEKL. Deletions cut 1 base from V and 0 bases from J, with 10 bases between. The CDR3, as DNA: TGCGCCAGCAGCCAAGGGCCAGAGAGCTCCTACGAGCAGTACTTC. Amino acid sequence: CASSQGPESSYEQYF.

CDR3 sequence (DNA): TGCGCCAGCAGCTTGCCCCCGGGACAAACTAACTATGGCTACACCTTC. Protein product: CASSLPPGQTNYGYTF. V is TRBV4-1 and J is TRBJ1-2; possibly TRBD1 for D (6 bases). The CDR3 is 16 residues long. The germline V gene has CDR1 MGHRA and CDR2 YSYEKL. V was shortened by 5 bases and J by 0 bases, with 16 bases between the two germline ends.

This clone showed up just a few times. The chain uses TRBV9 and TRBJ1-5, with D hard to call. Germline lookup yields CDR1 SGDLS and CDR2 YYNGEE. The ends were cut back, 0 bases at V and 7 bases at J, with 8 bases in the middle. CDR3 length equals 13 residues. CDR3 loop: CASSVGETQPQHF. In nucleotides, the CDR3 is TGTGCCAGCAGCGTAGGGGAGACCCAGCCCCAGCATTTT.

The chain employs TRBV10-1 and TRBJ1-1; 7 bases line up with TRBD1. With 3 bases clipped from V and 3 bases from J, the junction kept 4 bases outside the gene matches. The CDR3 consists of 14 residues. Germline V CDR1 and CDR2: WNHNN, SYGVQD (reference sequence). The CDR3 loop is CASSEGQVDTEAFF. The CDR3 bases are TGCGCCAGCAGTGAAGGACAGGTGGACACTGAAGCTTTCTTT.

CDR3 residues: CASSLEAGGRTDTQYF. The CDR3 region has the DNA TGTGCCAGCAGCTTGGAAGCGGGAGGGCGCACAGATACGCAGTATTTT. This rearrangement joins TRBV5-4 to TRBJ2-3; 10 positions match TRBD2. The V segment lost 0 bases and the J segment 1 base; nucleotides outside the gene matches: 2. Germline-derived CDR1 and CDR2 are SGHNT and YYREEE (reference sequence). CDR3 length: 16 amino acids.

In its sample, this clone was seen once. The CDR3 DNA reads as TGCAGCGCTTACGGGACTAGCGGGAATTGGGAGCAGTACTTC. Translated: CSAYGTSGNWEQYF. V gene TRBV29-1 combines with J gene TRBJ2-7, with 13 positions matching TRBD2. V dropped 7 bases and J dropped 7; count of bases not matched to a gene: 10. CDR3 length: 14 residues. Per germline, CDR1 SQVTM and CDR2 ANQGSEA.

The chain couples TRBV2 to TRBJ2-5, with D tentatively TRBD1 (7 bases). V was shortened by 7 bases and J by 6 bases, with 15 bases between the two germline ends. The CDR3 totals 13 residues. Germline V gene data show CDR1 as SNHLY and CDR2 as FYNNEI. CDR3 in DNA: TGTGCCAGCAAGGCAGGGGGGCCCCAGACCCAGTACTTC. This translates into CASKAGGPQTQYF.

This sequence joins TRBV28 and TRBJ1-1; D may be TRBD1 (5 bases). This CDR3 is 13 amino acids long. Germline V gene sequence: CDR1 MDHEN, CDR2 SYDVKM. V shed 5 bases and J shed 12 bases, with 19 bases lying between them. CDR3 sequence (DNA): TGTGCCAGCAGTCGTAAGGGGACCTTTAGGTCTTTCTTT. Translating gives CASSRKGTFRSFF.

The chain recombines TRBV5-1 with TRBJ2-2; no clear D. V was pared by 0 bases and J by 5 bases, with 17 bases between. Germline assignment: CDR1 SGHRS and CDR2 YFSETQ. The CDR3 has 17 residues. The CDR3 region has the DNA TGCGCCAGCAGCTTGGATCGGCTCGGTGGTAGAACCGGGGAGCTGTTTTTT. It encodes CASSLDRLGGRTGELFF.

This clone was seen a few times. The chain is built from TRBV2 and TRBJ1-5; D remains unclear. The V end lost 2 bases, the J end lost 2 bases, and 10 bases lay between the germline ends. This CDR3 region has 15 residues. Germline assignment: CDR1 SNHLY and CDR2 FYNNEI. CDR3: CASSESPDGNQPQHF. The DNA of the CDR3 is TGTGCCAGCAGTGAAAGTCCCGATGGCAATCAGCCCCAGCATTTT.

CDR3 bases: TGTGCCAGCAGCCACCGGGACAGGGGGCTATACGAGCAGTACTTC. Its protein product is CASSHRDRGLYEQYF. This chain uses TRBV9 with TRBJ2-7; TRBD1 agrees at 12 bases. The CDR3 loop spans 15 amino acids. V shed 4 bases, J shed 4 bases, and the junction held 6 bases outside the gene matches. Germline V CDR1 and CDR2: SGDLS, YYNGEE.

V is TRBV30 and J is TRBJ2-1, with 11 bases fitting TRBD2. This CDR3 has 16 residues. V was clipped by 2 bases and J by 4 bases; unmatched bases: 7. The V gene's germline CDR1 is GTSNPN and CDR2 SVGIG (reference sequence). The CDR3 loop reads CAWSPLTSGAYNEQFF. In nucleotides, the CDR3 is TGTGCCTGGAGTCCCCTGACTAGCGGGGCTTACAATGAGCAGTTCTTC.

This chain connects TRBV5-4 to TRBJ2-7; D perhaps matches TRBD1 (6 bases). The germline V and J ends were trimmed by 4 bases and 3 bases, with 20 bases remaining between them. Per germline, CDR1 SGHNT and CDR2 YYREEE (reference sequence). The CDR3 sequence is 16 residues long. The CDR3 loop is CASSNLLRGRYYEQYF. The CDR3 coding sequence is TGTGCCAGCAGCAATCTTCTGAGGGGGAGATACTACGAGCAGTACTTC.

This rearrangement joins TRBV29-1 to TRBJ2-1, with 15 bases identical to TRBD2. The CDR3 sequence is 16 residues long. Losses at the gene ends were 6 bases for V and 4 bases for J; bases not matched to a gene: 7. Germline values: CDR1 SQVTM, CDR2 ANQGSEA. The DNA for the CDR3 is TGCAGCGTATGGACTAGCGGGGGGGGCGGGTACAATGAGCAGTTCTTC. Translation: CSVWTSGGGGYNEQFF.

The CDR3 loop is CASSHGGSSYGYTF. DNA for the CDR3: TGTGCCAGCAGCCACGGGGGTTCCAGCTATGGCTACACCTTC. V and J are TRBV25-1 and TRBJ1-2; the D gene is possibly TRBD1 (5 bases). This CDR3 comprises 14 residues. V was shortened by 6 bases and J by 4 bases, with 15 bases between the two germline ends. Germline CDR1 MGHDK, CDR2 SYGVNS.

This chain links TRBV7-9 with TRBJ2-1; 7 bases align to TRBD2. Germline CDR1 reads SEHNR; CDR2 reads FQNEAQ (reference sequence). V dropped 0 bases and J dropped 6; count of bases not matched to a gene: 5. This CDR3 is 15 amino acids long. CDR3 loop: CASSLAYSSGNEQFF. As DNA, the CDR3 is TGTGCCAGCAGCTTAGCTTACTCTAGCGGCAATGAGCAGTTCTTC.

The chain joins TRBV30 to TRBJ1-2; 10 bases agree with TRBD1. The trim removed 1 base at V and 4 bases at J, leaving 3 bases unmatched. Germline V lookup: CDR1 GTSNPN, CDR2 SVGIG (reference sequence). The CDR3 extends over 14 amino acids. The DNA of the CDR3 is TGTGCCTGGAGTGGACAGGGGGCTATCTATGGCTACACCTTC. It translates to CAWSGQGAIYGYTF.

The V gene is TRBV30, the J gene TRBJ2-2; no definite D call. V was cut by 1 base and J by 7 bases, with 4 bases left in between. The CDR3 runs 11 residues. Germline CDR1 GTSNPN, CDR2 SVGIG (reference sequence). The CDR3 sequence is CAWSGIGELFF. The CDR3 DNA reads as TGTGCCTGGAGTGGGATCGGGGAGCTGTTTTTT.

V gene TRBV7-4 combines with J gene TRBJ1-2; possible D gene TRBD1, 6 bases. Germline V CDR1 and CDR2: SGHVT, SQSDAQ. Trimming took 5 bases from V and 4 from J, leaving 17 bases between them. The CDR3 covers 15 residues. CDR3 region: CASSRIGQNVYGYTF. The CDR3 DNA reads as TGTGCCAGCAGCCGAATAGGACAGAACGTCTATGGCTACACCTTC. The full variable domain, rest sourced from reference TRBV7-4 and TRBJ1-2, is GAGVSQSPRYKVAKRGRDVALRCDSISGHVTLYWYRQTLGQGSEVLTYSQSDAQRDKSGRPSGRFSAERPERSVSTLKIQRTEQGDSAVYLCASSRIGQNVYGYTFGSGTRLTVV.

The gene calls are TRBV7-9 and TRBJ2-7; TRBD1 might be the D (6 bases). The CDR3 is 14 residues long. V was pared by 6 bases and J by 4 bases, with 16 bases between. Germline CDR1 and CDR2: SEHNR and FQNEAQ (reference sequence). CDR3 nucleotide sequence: TGTGCCAGCAGGCCCACAGGGATAGGATACGAGCAGTACTTC. Translation: CASRPTGIGYEQYF.

V gene TRBV5-4 combines with J gene TRBJ1-4; 10 bases are a match to TRBD1. CDR3 length: 17 residues. The V gene end was trimmed by 4 bases and the J gene end by 8 bases; junction bases not matched to a gene: 14. Germline V CDR1 and CDR2: SGHNT, YYREEE (reference sequence). The DNA for the CDR3 is TGTGCCAGCAGCCCCGGGACAGGGGAGGTAGTACGAGAAAAACTGTTTTTT. It encodes CASSPGTGEVVREKLFF. Drawing the rest from reference TRBV5-4 and TRBJ1-4, the complete variable domain is ETGVTQSPTHLIKTRGQQVTLRCSSQSGHNTVSWYQQALGQGPQFIFQYYREEENGRGNFPPRFSGLQFPNYSSELNVNALELDDSALYLCASSPGTGEVVREKLFFGSGTQLSVL.

This clone was observed once. Here the CDR3 reads CASPSYTF. The CDR3 coding sequence is TGTGCCAGCCCTAGCTACACCTTC. The chain has TRBV7-9 and TRBJ1-2; D unresolved. V was cut by 8 bases and J by 9 bases, with 4 bases left in between. This CDR3 comprises 8 residues. Germline V gene sequence: CDR1 SEHNR, CDR2 FQNEAQ (reference sequence).

The V and J genes are TRBV10-3 and TRBJ2-7, with 8 positions matching TRBD2. There are 14 residues in the CDR3. J lost 7 bases, V lost 6 bases, and 11 bases had no gene match. In germline, CDR1 is ENHRY, CDR2 SYGVKD. CDR3 protein: CAISSKAGEREQYF. The CDR3 DNA reads TGTGCCATCAGCTCTAAAGCGGGAGAGCGAGAGCAGTACTTC.

The chain couples TRBV4-1 to TRBJ2-3, with D maybe TRBD1 (7 bases). The germline CDR1 and CDR2 sequences are MGHRA and YSYEKL. V dropped 0 bases and J dropped 4 bases, with 20 bases sitting between them. The CDR3 covers 18 residues. As DNA, the CDR3 is TGCGCCAGCAGCCAAGAGGGGGGCGACCAGGGGGTAGCAGATACGCAGTATTTT. This encodes CASSQEGGDQGVADTQYF.